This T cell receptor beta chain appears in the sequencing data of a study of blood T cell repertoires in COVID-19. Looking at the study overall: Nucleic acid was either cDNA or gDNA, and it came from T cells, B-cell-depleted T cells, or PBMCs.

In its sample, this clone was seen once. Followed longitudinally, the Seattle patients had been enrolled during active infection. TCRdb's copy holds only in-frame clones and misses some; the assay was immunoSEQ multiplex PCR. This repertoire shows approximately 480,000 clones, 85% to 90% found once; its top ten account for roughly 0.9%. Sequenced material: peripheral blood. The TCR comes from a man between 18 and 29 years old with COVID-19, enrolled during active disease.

The CDR3 here is CASSPGWGSGGYNEQFF. CDR3 nucleotide sequence: TGTGCCAGCAGTCCAGGCTGGGGGAGCGGGGGTTACAATGAGCAGTTCTTC. The chain links TRBV2 to TRBJ2-1; 8 nucleotides align to TRBD2. Germline CDR1 and CDR2: SNHLY and FYNNEI. V lost 5 bases to trimming and J lost 4 bases; unmatched junction nucleotides: 13. The CDR3 runs 17 residues. The full variable domain, in which reference TRBV2 and TRBJ2-1 provide the parts outside the CDR3, is EPEVTQTPSHQVTQMGQEVILRCVPISNHLYFYWYRQILGQKVEFLVSFYNNEISEKSEIFDDQFSVERPDGSNFTLKIRSTKLEDSAMYFCASSPGWGSGGYNEQFFGPGTRLTVL.